This T cell receptor (beta chain) is drawn from a study of post-analysis software for immune sequencing data. Sequencing libraries made from TCR beta cDNA carried unique molecular identifiers. TCRdb re-called the PCR reads through MiXCR, storing one row per CDR3 protein. Counted here are hundreds of thousands of distinct CDR3 sequences, over 35% occurring once; the ten biggest clones make up roughly 12%. The CDR3 totals 14 residues. CDR1 is LGHDT, CDR2 YNNKEL, per germline (reference sequence). Study-wide points: Patients carried roughly five TRBV segments more frequently than controls did, and TRBV5-6, TRBV5-1 and TRBV20-1 were among them.

Comment on this clonotype: Its specificity is unknown.

The clonotype originates from a girl aged 5-17 years with multiple sclerosis. The chain recombines TRBV3-1 with TRBJ2-4, with TRBD2 matching over 9 bases. The J call may be incorrect, as the DNA end agrees better with TRBJ2-7. The specimen sequenced was blood. The CDR3 loop reads CASSLAGVPYEQYF. CDR3 nucleotide sequence: TGTGCCAGCAGCCTAGCGGGAGTCCCCTACGAGCAGTACTTC.